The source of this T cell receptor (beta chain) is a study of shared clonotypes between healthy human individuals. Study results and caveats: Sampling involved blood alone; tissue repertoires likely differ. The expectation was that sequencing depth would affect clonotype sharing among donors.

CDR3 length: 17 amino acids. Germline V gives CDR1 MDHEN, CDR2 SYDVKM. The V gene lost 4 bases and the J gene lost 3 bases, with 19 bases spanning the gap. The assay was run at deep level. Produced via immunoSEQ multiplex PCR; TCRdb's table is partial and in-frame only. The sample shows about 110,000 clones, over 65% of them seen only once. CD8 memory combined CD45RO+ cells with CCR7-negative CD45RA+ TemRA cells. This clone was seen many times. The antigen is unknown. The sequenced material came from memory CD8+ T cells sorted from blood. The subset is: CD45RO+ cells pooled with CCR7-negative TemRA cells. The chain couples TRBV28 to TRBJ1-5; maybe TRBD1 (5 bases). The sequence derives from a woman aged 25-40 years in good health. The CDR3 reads CASSSIGTRNLNQPQHF. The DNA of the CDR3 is TGTGCCAGCAGTTCGATTGGGACCCGAAATCTCAATCAGCCCCAGCATTTT.